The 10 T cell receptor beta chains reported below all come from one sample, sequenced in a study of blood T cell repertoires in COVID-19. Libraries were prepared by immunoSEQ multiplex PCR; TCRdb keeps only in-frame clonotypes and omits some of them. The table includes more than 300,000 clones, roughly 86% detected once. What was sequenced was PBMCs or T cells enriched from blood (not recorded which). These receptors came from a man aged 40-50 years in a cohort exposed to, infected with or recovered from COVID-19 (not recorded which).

The CDR3: CASSVDRSGNTIYF. In nucleotides, the CDR3 is TGCGCCAGCAGCGTGGACAGATCTGGAAACACCATATATTTT. The V gene is TRBV5-1, the J gene TRBJ1-3; possible D gene TRBD1, 6 bases. CDR1 SGHRS and CDR2 YFSETQ come from the germline V gene. V was clipped by 4 bases and J by 1 base, with 9 bases between them. The CDR3 consists of 14 residues.

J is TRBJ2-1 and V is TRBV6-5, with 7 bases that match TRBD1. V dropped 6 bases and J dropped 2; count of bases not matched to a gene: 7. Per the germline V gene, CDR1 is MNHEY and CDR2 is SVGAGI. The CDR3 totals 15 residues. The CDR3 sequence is CASRTGLLPYNEQFF. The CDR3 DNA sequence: TGTGCCAGCAGGACAGGGTTACTCCCCTACAATGAGCAGTTCTTC.

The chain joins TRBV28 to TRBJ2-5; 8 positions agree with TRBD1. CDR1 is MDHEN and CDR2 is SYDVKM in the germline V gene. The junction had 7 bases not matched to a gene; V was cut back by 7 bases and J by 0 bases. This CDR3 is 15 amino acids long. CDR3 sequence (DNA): TGTGCCAGCACTCCGGGACAGGCGTACCAAGAGACCCAGTACTTC. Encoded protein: CASTPGQAYQETQYF.

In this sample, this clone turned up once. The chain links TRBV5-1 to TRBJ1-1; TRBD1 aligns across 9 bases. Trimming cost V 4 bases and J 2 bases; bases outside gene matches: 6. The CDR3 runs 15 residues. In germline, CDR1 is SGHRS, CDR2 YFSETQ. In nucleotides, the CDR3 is TGCGCCAGCAGCCAGGACAGGGGAGGAAACACTGAAGCTTTCTTT. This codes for CASSQDRGGNTEAFF.

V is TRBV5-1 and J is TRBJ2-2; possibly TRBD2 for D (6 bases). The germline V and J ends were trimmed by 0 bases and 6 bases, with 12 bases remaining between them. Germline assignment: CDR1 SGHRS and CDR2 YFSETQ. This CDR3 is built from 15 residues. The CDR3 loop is CASSLVGGLPGELFF. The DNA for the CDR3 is TGCGCCAGCAGCTTGGTCGGGGGTCTCCCCGGGGAGCTGTTTTTT.

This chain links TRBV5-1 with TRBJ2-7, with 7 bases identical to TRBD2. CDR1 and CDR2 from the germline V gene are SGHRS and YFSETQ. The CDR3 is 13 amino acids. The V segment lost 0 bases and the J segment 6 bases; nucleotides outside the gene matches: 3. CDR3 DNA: TGCGCCAGCAGCTTGGAGCGGGGAGGCGAGCAGTACTTC. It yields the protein CASSLERGGEQYF.

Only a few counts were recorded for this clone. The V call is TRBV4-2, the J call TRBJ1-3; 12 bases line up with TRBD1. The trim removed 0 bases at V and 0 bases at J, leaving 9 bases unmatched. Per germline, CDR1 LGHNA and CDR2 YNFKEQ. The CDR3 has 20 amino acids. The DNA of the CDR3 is TGTGCCAGCAGCCAAGATTTCGGGACAGGGGGCTATAGCTCTGGAAACACCATATATTTT. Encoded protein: CASSQDFGTGGYSSGNTIYF.

The CDR3 here is CASSLLTQTYEQYF. CDR3 bases: TGTGCCAGCAGCTTATTAACACAGACCTACGAGCAGTACTTC. The V gene is TRBV7-9, the J gene TRBJ2-7; D not resolved. CDR1 is SEHNR and CDR2 is FQNEAQ in the germline V gene (reference sequence). The CDR3 totals 14 residues. With 2 bases removed from V and 2 bases from J, the gap between germline ends came to 10 bases.

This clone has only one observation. CDR3 sequence: CASYGGTGELFF. As DNA, the CDR3 is TGTGCCAGCTACGGGGGGACCGGGGAGCTGTTTTTT. V gene TRBV28 combines with J gene TRBJ2-2, with TRBD2 identical over 7 bases. The CDR3 runs to 12 residues. V lost 8 bases to trimming and J lost 5 bases; unmatched junction nucleotides: 2. Per germline, CDR1 MDHEN and CDR2 SYDVKM.

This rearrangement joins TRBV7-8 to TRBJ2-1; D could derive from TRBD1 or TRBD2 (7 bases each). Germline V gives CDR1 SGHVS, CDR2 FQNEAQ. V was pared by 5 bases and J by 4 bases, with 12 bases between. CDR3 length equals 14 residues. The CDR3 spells CASSQGGEYNEQFF. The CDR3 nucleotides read TGTGCCAGCAGCCAGGGGGGGGAATACAATGAGCAGTTCTTC.